This is a list of T cell receptor beta chains from one sample in a study of cytomegalovirus exposure and HLA in healthy donors. Produced via immunoSEQ multiplex PCR; TCRdb's table is partial and in-frame only. The sample holds about 220,000 clones, roughly 80% seen once. The sample taken for sequencing was PBMCs. The receptors stem from a middle-aged man in good health and CMV-seropositive. The CDR3 runs from the conserved cysteine through the conserved F or W. A D gene is named only where the DNA matches it firmly. Not every row has a clone size; where given, it reads once, few, many or a size class.

d_gene | j_gene | abundance | v_gene | CDR3aa | CDR3nt
NA | TRBJ1-5 | NA | TRBV4-1 | CASSQGVEGEGEVNQPQHF | TGCGCCAGCAGCCAAGGGGTGGAGGGGGAGGGGGAGGTAAATCAGCCCCAGCATTTT
NA | TRBJ2-2 | NA | TRBV4-2 | CASSQDPYTGELFF | TGTGCCAGCAGCCAAGACCCCTACACCGGGGAGCTGTTTTTT
TRBD2 | TRBJ2-2 | NA | TRBV7-2 | CASSRSGRANTGELFF | TGTGCCAGCAGCCGAAGCGGGAGGGCGAACACCGGGGAGCTGTTTTTT
TRBD2 | TRBJ2-7 | few | TRBV11-2 | CASSLAGSYEQYF | TGTGCCAGCAGTTTAGCGGGCTCCTACGAGCAGTACTTC
TRBD2 | TRBJ2-3 | NA | TRBV9 | CASSAHSGDGTDTQYF | TGTGCCAGCAGCGCCCACAGCGGGGACGGCACAGATACGCAGTATTTT
TRBD1 | TRBJ2-3 | NA | TRBV25-1 | CASSGQGYTDTQYF | TGTGCCAGCAGCGGACAGGGGTACACAGATACGCAGTATTTT
NA | TRBJ2-2 | NA | TRBV27 | CASSFQGSTGELFF | TGTGCCAGCAGTTTCCAGGGGTCGACCGGGGAGCTGTTTTTT
TRBD2 | TRBJ2-2 | once | TRBV27 | CASSGLGGGTGELFF | TGTGCCAGCAGTGGACTGGGGGGGGGCACCGGGGAGCTGTTTTTT
NA | TRBJ1-3 | NA | TRBV6-4 | CASRTGSGNTIYF | TGTGCCAGCAGAACAGGCTCTGGAAACACCATATATTTT
NA | TRBJ2-7 | NA | TRBV6-6 | CASSYSQGRSYEQYF | TGTGCCAGCAGTTACTCTCAGGGGCGTTCCTACGAGCAGTACTTC
TRBD1 | TRBJ1-1 | once | TRBV19 | CASSMWAGGTTEAFF | TGTGCCAGTAGTATGTGGGCAGGGGGGACCACTGAAGCTTTCTTT
TRBD1 | TRBJ1-4 | NA | TRBV7-2 | CASSLVGQGAFNEKLFF | TGTGCCAGCAGCTTAGTAGGGCAGGGGGCGTTCAATGAAAAACTGTTTTTT
NA | TRBJ1-2 | NA | TRBV6-5 | CASRLDATSGYGYTF | TGTGCCAGCAGACTCGACGCAACATCGGGCTATGGCTACACCTTC
NA | TRBJ2-7 | NA | TRBV6-1 | CASSEGHRISYEQYF | TGTGCCAGCAGTGAGGGACACCGAATTTCCTACGAGCAGTACTTC
TRBD2 | TRBJ2-3 | NA | TRBV9 | CASSILAGADTQYF | TGTGCCAGCAGCATCTTAGCGGGAGCAGATACGCAGTATTTT
TRBD1 | TRBJ1-1 | once | TRBV6-5 | CASSTGGTEAFF | TGTGCCAGCAGTACAGGGGGCACTGAAGCTTTCTTT
NA | TRBJ2-7 | NA | TRBV19 | CASSDRANYEQYF | TGTGCCAGTAGTGACAGAGCGAACTACGAGCAGTACTTC
NA | TRBJ2-7 | NA | TRBV27 | CASSPRVAINYEQYF | TGTGCCAGCAGCCCCAGGGTAGCAATAAACTACGAGCAGTACTTC
TRBD2 | TRBJ2-5 | NA | TRBV29-1 | CSVDLRGEQETQYF | TGCAGCGTTGATCTCCGGGGGGAACAAGAGACCCAGTACTTC
NA | TRBJ2-1 | NA | TRBV28 | CASSYRYNEQFF | TGTGCCAGCAGTTACAGGTACAATGAGCAGTTCTTC
NA | TRBJ1-4 | once | TRBV6-5 | CASSLSYSNEKLFF | TGTGCCAGCAGTCTCAGTTATTCTAATGAAAAACTGTTTTTT
TRBD1 | TRBJ1-2 | NA | TRBV19 | CASSRDRSSYGYTF | TGTGCCAGTAGTAGGGACAGGTCGTCCTATGGCTACACCTTC
NA | TRBJ1-6 | NA | TRBV5-1 | CASSLGQLYNSPLHF | TGCGCCAGCAGCTTGGGACAGTTGTATAATTCACCCCTCCACTTT
TRBD1 | TRBJ1-2 | NA | TRBV30 | CAWSWMGQGAYGYTF | TGTGCCTGGAGCTGGATGGGACAGGGGGCCTATGGCTACACCTTC
NA | TRBJ2-7 | NA | TRBV30 | CAWSVRRDSYEQYF | TGTGCCTGGAGTGTACGGCGGGACTCCTACGAGCAGTACTTC
TRBD2 | TRBJ2-5 | NA | TRBV6-6 | CASSFGLAGGQETQYF | TGTGCCAGCAGTTTTGGACTAGCGGGAGGACAAGAGACCCAGTACTTC
TRBD1 | TRBJ2-5 | NA | TRBV9 | CASSAYRGQQETQYF | TGTGCCAGTAGCGCCTACAGGGGACAACAAGAGACCCAGTACTTC